The clone carrying this TCR beta chain was observed a handful of times. The antigen is not known. This CDR3 spans 15 amino acids. The V gene's germline CDR1 is SEHNR and CDR2 FQNEAQ (reference sequence). V was trimmed by 0 bases and J by 4 bases, leaving 11 bases between them. The sample comes from a study of T cells in Graves' hyperthyroidism and ophthalmopathy. Regions amplified from RNA transcripts were the TCR beta CDR3 regions. An initial round of RT-PCR targeting the TCR CDR3 relied on the HTBI primer set. TCRdb re-called the multiplex PCR reads with MiXCR, one entry per CDR3 protein. The profile shows hundreds of thousands of distinct CDR3 sequences, over 11% of them singletons. PBMCs came from about 10 ml fresh peripheral blood. Study conclusions and caveats: Ophthalmopathy was distinguished from stable hyperthyroidism by 13 V-J signatures.

The TCR was taken from a man aged 50 to 59 with Graves' ophthalmopathy. Material: blood. This chain uses TRBV7-9 with TRBJ2-3; no clear D gene. The CDR3: CASSLANTNSDTQYF. Written as DNA, the CDR3 is TGTGCCAGCAGCTTAGCGAATACTAACTCAGATACGCAGTATTTT. Filled out from reference TRBV7-9 and TRBJ2-3, the complete variable domain reads DTGVSQNPRHKITKRGQNVTFRCDPISEHNRLYWYRQTLGQGPEFLTYFQNEAQLEKSRLLSDRFSAERPKGSFSTLEIQRTEQGDSAMYLCASSLANTNSDTQYFGPGTRLTVL.